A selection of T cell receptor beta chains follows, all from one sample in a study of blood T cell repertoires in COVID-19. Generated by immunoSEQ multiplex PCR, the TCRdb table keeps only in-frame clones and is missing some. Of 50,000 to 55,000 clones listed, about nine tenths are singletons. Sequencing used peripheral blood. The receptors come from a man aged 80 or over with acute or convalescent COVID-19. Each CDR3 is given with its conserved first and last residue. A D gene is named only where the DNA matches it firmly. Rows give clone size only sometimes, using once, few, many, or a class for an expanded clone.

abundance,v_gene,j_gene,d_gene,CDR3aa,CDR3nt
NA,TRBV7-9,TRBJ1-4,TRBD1,CASRPQGLGNEKLFF,TGTGCCAGCAGACCACAGGGGCTTGGTAATGAAAAACTGTTTTTT
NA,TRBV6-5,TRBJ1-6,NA,CASSNNRDSPLHF,TGTGCCAGCAGTAACAACAGGGACTCACCCCTCCACTTT
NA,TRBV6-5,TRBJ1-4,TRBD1,CASSSGGYDEKLFF,TGTGCCAGCAGTTCAGGGGGCTACGATGAAAAACTGTTTTTT
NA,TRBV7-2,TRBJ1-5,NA,CASSTEGSSQPQHF,TGTGCCAGCAGCACAGAAGGGAGCAGTCAGCCCCAGCATTTT
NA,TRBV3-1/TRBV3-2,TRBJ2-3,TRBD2,CASTSGLAGGATDTQYF,TGTGCCAGCACCTCGGGACTAGCGGGGGGAGCGACAGATACGCAGTATTTT
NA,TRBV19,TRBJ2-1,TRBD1,CASSILRDRENEQFF,TGTGCCAGTAGTATCCTCCGGGACAGGGAGAATGAGCAGTTCTTC
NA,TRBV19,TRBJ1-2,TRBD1,CASSGTGGKTNYGYTF,TGTGCCAGTAGTGGGACAGGGGGTAAGACTAACTATGGCTACACCTTC
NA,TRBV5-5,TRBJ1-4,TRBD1,CASSRTGEGANEKLFF,TGTGCCAGCAGTCGTACAGGGGAAGGGGCTAATGAAAAACTGTTTTTT
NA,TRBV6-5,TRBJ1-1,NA,CASSPPQGGYTEAFF,TGTGCCAGCAGTCCGCCACAGGGAGGGTACACTGAAGCTTTCTTT
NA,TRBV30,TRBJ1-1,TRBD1,CAWRGQGNTEAFF,TGTGCCTGGAGGGGACAGGGAAACACTGAAGCTTTCTTT
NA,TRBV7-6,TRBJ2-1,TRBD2,CASTTDTVAGAPNEQFF,TGTGCCAGCACCACAGACACCGTAGCGGGCGCCCCCAATGAGCAGTTCTTC
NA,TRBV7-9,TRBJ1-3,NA,CASSKLQGGNTIYF,TGTGCCAGCAGCAAACTCCAGGGCGGAAACACCATATATTTT
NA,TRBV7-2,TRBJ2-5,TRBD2,CASSSGLAGGQETQYF,TGTGCCAGCAGCTCAGGACTAGCGGGGGGGCAAGAGACCCAGTACTTC
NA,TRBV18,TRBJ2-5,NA,CASSPPNSETQYF,TGTGCCAGCTCACCACCGAACTCGGAGACCCAGTACTTC
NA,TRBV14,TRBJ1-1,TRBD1,CASSHNRGRTEAFF,TGTGCCAGCAGTCACAACAGGGGAAGGACTGAAGCTTTCTTT
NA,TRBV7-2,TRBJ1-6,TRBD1,CASSPGTGPSPLHF,TGTGCCAGCAGCCCCGGGACAGGGCCCTCACCCCTCCACTTT
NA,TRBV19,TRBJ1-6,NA,CASRSLTVSSYNSPLHF,TGTGCCAGTAGGAGCCTCACAGTGAGCTCCTATAATTCACCCCTCCACTTT
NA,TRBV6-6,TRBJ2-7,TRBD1,CASSYRTGTHEQYF,TGTGCCAGCAGTTACAGGACAGGGACCCACGAGCAGTACTTC
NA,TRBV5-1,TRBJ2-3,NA,CASNSTGTDTQYF,TGCGCCAGCAACTCTACAGGCACAGATACGCAGTATTTT
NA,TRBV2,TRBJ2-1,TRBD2,CASRRGGGLANHYNEQFF,TGTGCCAGCAGGAGAGGCGGGGGACTAGCGAATCACTACAATGAGCAGTTCTTC
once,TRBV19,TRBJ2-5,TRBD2,CASSKRLAGGPETQYF,TGTGCCAGTAGTAAACGACTAGCCGGGGGTCCAGAGACCCAGTACTTC
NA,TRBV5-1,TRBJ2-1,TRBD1,CASSLGQGAMTNNEQFF,TGCGCCAGCAGCTTGGGTCAGGGGGCCATGACAAACAATGAGCAGTTCTTC
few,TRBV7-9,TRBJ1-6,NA,CASSNSNSPLHF,TGTGCCAGCAGCAACAGTAATTCACCCCTCCACTTT
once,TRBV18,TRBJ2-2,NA,CASSRRGGNTGELFF,TGTGCCAGCTCACGGCGGGGAGGGAACACCGGGGAGCTGTTTTTT
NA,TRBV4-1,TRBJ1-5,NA,CASSQGGVEQPQHF,TGCGCCAGCAGCCAAGGGGGGGTCGAACAGCCCCAGCATTTT
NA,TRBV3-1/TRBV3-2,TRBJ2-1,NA,CASSQSPRGGLNEQFF,TGTGCCAGCAGCCAAAGCCCGAGGGGGGGCTTAAATGAGCAGTTCTTC
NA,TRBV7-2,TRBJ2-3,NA,CASRIGQTSTDTQYF,TGTGCCAGCAGGATCGGACAAACTAGCACAGATACGCAGTATTTT
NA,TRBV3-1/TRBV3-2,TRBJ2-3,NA,CASSQGFSGDTQYF,TGTGCCAGCAGCCAAGGTTTTAGTGGTGATACGCAGTATTTT
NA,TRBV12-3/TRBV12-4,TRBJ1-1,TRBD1,CASGGQMNTEAFF,TGTGCCAGCGGGGGACAGATGAACACTGAAGCTTTCTTT
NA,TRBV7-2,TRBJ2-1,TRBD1,CASSSRQGHYNEQFF,TGTGCCAGCAGCTCCCGACAGGGCCATTACAATGAGCAGTTCTTC
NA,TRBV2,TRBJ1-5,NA,CASRRTGKRSQHF,TGTGCCAGCAGACGCACAGGGAAGAGGTCCCAGCATTTT
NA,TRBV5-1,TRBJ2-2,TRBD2,CASSSRTSGGSGELFF,TGCGCCAGCAGCTCGAGGACTAGCGGGGGGTCCGGGGAGCTGTTTTTT
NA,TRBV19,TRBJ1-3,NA,CASSPGQGRDTIYF,TGTGCCAGTAGTCCCGGCCAGGGAAGGGACACCATATATTTT
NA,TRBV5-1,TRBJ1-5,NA,CASSEDYILGQPQHF,TGCGCCAGCAGCGAGGATTACATCCTCGGGCAGCCCCAGCATTTT
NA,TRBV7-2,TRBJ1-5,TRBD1,CASSPDRGPRSPQHF,TGTGCCAGCAGCCCGGACAGGGGGCCGAGGAGTCCCCAGCATTTT
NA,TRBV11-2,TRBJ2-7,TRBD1,CASSLGQGAYEQYF,TGTGCCAGCAGCCTGGGACAGGGGGCCTACGAGCAGTACTTC
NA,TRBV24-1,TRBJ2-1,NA,CATSDPSPRFNNEQFF,TGTGCCACCAGTGACCCTTCTCCCAGATTTAACAATGAGCAGTTCTTC